These 19 T cell receptor beta chains originate from one sample sequenced in a study of regulatory T cells in long-lasting Graves disease. The TCR beta library used iRepertoire HTBI primers with Arm-PCR amplification of CDR3. MiXCR was run by TCRdb on the multiplex PCR reads, yielding one entry per CDR3 protein. The data contain 400,000 to 500,000 distinct CDR3 sequences, around 13% of them singletons. Sample time point: newly diagnosed GD, antithyroid drugs for less than 3 months. RNA isolated from PBMCs was used to make the TCR library. This sample also belongs to another study, concerning T cells in Graves' hyperthyroidism and ophthalmopathy.

Material: peripheral blood mononuclear cells (PBMCs), obtained at new diagnosis, from a patient treated with antithyroid drugs. The receptors derive from a woman aged 45-65 years with Graves disease.

This clonotype has at least ten counts. The chain combines TRBV7-2 with TRBJ1-1, with no clear D. Trimming pared 1 base from V and 4 bases from J, leaving 19 bases between. This CDR3 is built from 17 residues. Germline assignment: CDR1 SGHTA and CDR2 FQGNSA. DNA of the CDR3: TGTGCCAGCAGCTTAGATGACCTGGCGGGTACGGGCACTGAAGCTTTCTTT. Translation gives CASSLDDLAGTGTEAFF.

This clonotype occurred once. The chain employs TRBV28 and TRBJ1-4; D is perhaps TRBD1 (5 bases). Germline CDR1 MDHEN, CDR2 SYDVKM. V was clipped by 6 bases and J by 5 bases, with 13 bases between them. This CDR3 spans 14 amino acids. CDR3 bases: TGTGCCAGCAGCGGGGAGGGGAGGAATGAAAAACTGTTTTTT. It codes for CASSGEGRNEKLFF.

This clonotype was counted between two and nine times. V and J are TRBV6-1 and TRBJ2-2; D assignment may be TRBD1 or TRBD2 (5 bases each). The V gene's germline CDR1 is MNHNS and CDR2 SASEGT. The CDR3 runs to 14 residues. V was pared by 4 bases and J by 4 bases, with 10 bases between. The DNA of the CDR3 is TGTGCCAGCAGTGCACCGGGGCCCACCGGGGAGCTGTTTTTT. Protein: CASSAPGPTGELFF.

This clonotype occurred a few times. This chain joins TRBV19 and TRBJ2-1; 11 bases line up with TRBD2. CDR1 LNHDA and CDR2 SQIVND come from the germline V gene (reference sequence). Trimming at V came to 4 bases and at J to 0 bases, leaving 8 bases not matched to a gene. This CDR3 spans 18 amino acids. CDR3: CASSRQTGLAASYNEQFF. CDR3 nucleotide sequence: TGTGCCAGTAGTAGGCAAACGGGACTAGCGGCCTCCTACAATGAGCAGTTCTTC. Full variable domain (missing parts from reference TRBV19 and TRBJ2-1): DGGITQSPKYLFRKEGQNVTLSCEQNLNHDAMYWYRQDPGQGLRLIYYSQIVNDFQKGDIAEGYSVSREKKESFPLTVTSAQKNPTAFYLCASSRQTGLAASYNEQFFGPGTRLTVL.

This clonotype has only a few counts. This chain uses TRBV6-5 with TRBJ1-4; weak D call: TRBD1 (6 bases). V shed 0 bases and J shed 13 bases, with 9 bases lying between them. Germline loops: CDR1 MNHEY, CDR2 SVGAGI. CDR3 length: 12 residues. The chain's CDR3 is CASSYSSGALFF. Written as DNA, the CDR3 is TGTGCCAGCAGTTACTCGTCGGGGGCACTGTTTTTT.

The gene calls are TRBV12-3 or TRBV12-4 and TRBJ2-3; 8 bases agree with TRBD2. The ends lost 6 bases at V and 5 bases at J; junction bases unmatched: 13. This CDR3 has 16 amino acids. The CDR3 sequence: CASSQGPAGAGDTQYF. The DNA for the CDR3 is TGTGCCAGCAGCCAGGGACCAGCGGGAGCGGGAGATACGCAGTATTTT.

This clonotype has a handful of counts. The V gene is TRBV19, the J gene TRBJ2-1; 11 bases line up with TRBD2. CDR3 length equals 16 residues. Trimming cost V 3 bases and J 7 bases; bases outside gene matches: 8. Germline V gene data show CDR1 as LNHDA and CDR2 as SQIVND (reference sequence). The CDR3 bases are TGTGCCAGTAGTATCTACGGAGTAGCGGGAGGGAATGAGCAGTTCTTC. The encoded protein is CASSIYGVAGGNEQFF.

This clonotype appeared many times. The rearrangement joins TRBV2 to TRBJ2-7; D possibly corresponds to TRBD2 (5 bases). Germline CDR1 SNHLY, CDR2 FYNNEI. V was shortened by 6 bases and J by 0 bases, with 15 bases between the two germline ends. The CDR3 is made up of 15 amino acids. The CDR3 here is CASSPREGSSYEQYF. DNA for the CDR3: TGTGCCAGCAGCCCTCGGGAAGGCAGCTCCTACGAGCAGTACTTC.

In its sample, this clonotype was seen many times. The chain is built from TRBV28 and TRBJ1-2; D uncertain. Trimming took off 5 bases at V and 5 bases at J, with 21 bases between the two ends. This CDR3 has 16 residues. Germline lookup yields CDR1 MDHEN and CDR2 SYDVKM. The CDR3: CASSGPRYLPYYGYTF. The CDR3 DNA reads as TGTGCCAGCAGTGGACCCAGGTACCTGCCGTATTATGGCTACACCTTC.

This clonotype was observed a handful of times. Written as DNA, the CDR3 is TGCGCCAGCAGCCAAGGGGACAGCTTGCCAACAGATACGCAGTATTTT. This codes for CASSQGDSLPTDTQYF. The V call is TRBV4-1, the J call TRBJ2-3; 7 bases are a match to TRBD1. The germline gives CDR1 MGHRA, CDR2 YSYEKL. V was clipped by 1 base and J by 3 bases; unmatched bases: 7. CDR3 length equals 16 residues.

This clonotype was seen only a few times. The chain uses TRBV4-1 and TRBJ2-6, with 9 bases identical to TRBD1. There are 18 residues in the CDR3. The V gene end was trimmed by 0 bases and the J gene end by 2 bases; junction bases not matched to a gene: 5. Per the germline V gene, CDR1 is MGHRA and CDR2 is YSYEKL. CDR3 sequence: CASSQEGRDRAGANVLTF. CDR3 bases: TGCGCCAGCAGCCAAGAAGGCCGGGACAGGGCTGGGGCCAACGTCCTGACTTTC.

V is TRBV4-1 and J is TRBJ2-1, with D uncertain. The CDR3 is made up of 15 amino acids. CDR1 is MGHRA, CDR2 YSYEKL, per germline. V was cut by 4 bases and J by 6 bases, with 16 bases left in between. CDR3 region: CASSPRLTSANEQFF. Here the CDR3 DNA reads TGCGCCAGCAGCCCCCGACTTACCTCCGCCAATGAGCAGTTCTTC.

This chain connects TRBV18 to TRBJ1-1; D perhaps matches TRBD1 (6 bases). This CDR3 is built from 20 residues. CDR1 is KGHSH and CDR2 is LQKENI in the germline V gene. V lost 3 bases and J lost 1, with 27 bases in between. The CDR3 nucleotides read TGTGCCAGCTCACCGTACGTTGATACAGGGCTCACGACCAAGAACACTGAAGCTTTCTTT. This gives the protein CASSPYVDTGLTTKNTEAFF.

This clonotype was seen only a few times. The rearrangement joins TRBV18 to TRBJ2-7; D may be TRBD1 (7 bases). The ends were cut back, 2 bases at V and 6 bases at J, with 11 bases in the middle. The CDR3 is made up of 13 amino acids. Germline loops: CDR1 KGHSH, CDR2 LQKENI. CDR3 amino acids: CASSPSRGAEQYF. CDR3 coding DNA: TGTGCCAGCTCACCAAGCAGGGGGGCCGAGCAGTACTTC.

The chain has TRBV27 and TRBJ1-5; a possible D gene is TRBD1 (5 bases). V was clipped by 5 bases and J by 1 base, with 15 bases between them. This CDR3 contains 16 residues. Germline assignment: CDR1 MNHEY and CDR2 SMNVEV (reference sequence). The CDR3: CASSPLAGPSNQPQHF. In DNA form, the CDR3 reads TGTGCCAGCAGTCCATTGGCAGGGCCCAGCAATCAGCCCCAGCATTTT.

This clonotype was counted at least ten times. The chain joins TRBV7-2 to TRBJ1-6, with 7 bases identical to TRBD1. Germline trimming cut 1 base from V and 9 bases from J; bases unmatched to any gene: 9. Germline V gene lookup returns CDR1 SGHTA and CDR2 FQGNSA. There are 16 residues in the CDR3. The CDR3 DNA reads as TGTGCCAGCAGCTTAGAAGGGACAGAGTTGCCTTCACCCCTCCACTTT. As protein: CASSLEGTELPSPLHF.

About this clonotype itself: This clone may be a read error of a much larger clone one base away. The CDR3 sequence is CASSYSLGTVLNTEAFF. Here the CDR3 DNA reads TGTGCCAGCAGTTACTCGTTAGGAACAGTTCTGAACACTGAAGCTTTCTTT. The chain links TRBV6-5 to TRBJ1-1, with D uncertain. Germline CDR1 MNHEY, CDR2 SVGAGI. V gave up 0 bases and J gave up 0 bases, with 14 bases separating them. The CDR3 is 17 residues long.

The CDR3 DNA is TGCGCCAGCAAAGAAGGGGCAACGGACACCGGGGAGCTGTTTTTT. It codes for CASKEGATDTGELFF. The chain couples TRBV5-1 to TRBJ2-2, with D perhaps TRBD1 (5 bases). The CDR3 runs 15 residues. Trimming left V 6 bases short and J 3 bases short, with 15 bases between. Germline loops: CDR1 SGHRS, CDR2 YFSETQ.

This clonotype was recorded at least ten times. J is TRBJ2-1 and V is TRBV6-2 or TRBV6-3; D is undetermined. Trimming removed 0 bases from V and 12 bases from J, with 12 bases in between. CDR3 length equals 13 residues. The germline CDR1 and CDR2 sequences are MNHEY and SVGEGT. The CDR3 loop reads CASSYSVVGRQFF. CDR3 nucleotide sequence: TGTGCCAGCAGTTACTCTGTCGTTGGGCGGCAGTTCTTC.